Sequencing of this T cell receptor (beta chain) was carried out in a study of cytomegalovirus exposure and HLA in healthy donors. The trim removed 1 base at V and 2 bases at J, leaving 7 bases unmatched. The CDR3 runs to 17 residues. CDR1 is SGHNT, CDR2 YYREEE, per germline (reference sequence). Profiled with immunoSEQ multiplex PCR; TCRdb holds only in-frame clones, not every one. The profile shows about 220,000 clones, over 70% of them singletons. This TCR was recovered from a woman younger than 45 in good health and CMV-seropositive. The sequenced material came from PBMCs. The chain employs TRBV5-4 and TRBJ1-2; 11 bases agree with TRBD1. CDR3 bases: TGTGCCAGCAGCTTGCTTCGTGGGACAGGGGGAAACTATGGCTACACCTTC. This encodes CASSLLRGTGGNYGYTF. Together with reference TRBV5-4 and TRBJ1-2, the CDR3 gives the full variable domain: ETGVTQSPTHLIKTRGQQVTLRCSSQSGHNTVSWYQQALGQGPQFIFQYYREEENGRGNFPPRFSGLQFPNYSSELNVNALELDDSALYLCASSLLRGTGGNYGYTFGSGTRLTVV.